Here is one T cell receptor (beta chain) with its context. V trimming: 0 bases; J trimming: 0 bases; junction bases outside the gene matches: 2. CDR1 and CDR2 from the germline V gene are SGHRS and YFSETQ. The CDR3 runs 15 residues. The record originates from a study of blood T cell repertoires in COVID-19. Looking at the study overall: From the United States, Italy and Spain came samples of acute and convalescent COVID-19. T cells, B-cell-depleted T cells, or PBMCs supplied cDNA or gDNA.

As handled by the study authors: Researchers report that nucleated cell counts were estimated from reference gene primer amplification. Profiled with immunoSEQ multiplex PCR; TCRdb holds only in-frame clones, not every one. The D gene and trimming were derived from the DNA, and the V and J assignments and clone size from that table. Of roughly 110,000 clones detected, approximately 78% appear once; the ten largest clones hold 7% to 9%. The genes are TRBV5-1 and TRBJ1-2; the match to TRBD1 covers 7 bases. The receptor's source is a man between 70 and 80 years old with acute or convalescent COVID-19. Sequencing was carried out using peripheral blood. Written as DNA, the CDR3 is TGCGCCAGCAGCTTGGGGGACAGATCTAACTATGGCTACACCTTC. This encodes CASSLGDRSNYGYTF.